Listed here are 21 T cell receptor beta chains from one sample, sequenced in a study of graft-versus-host responses after intestinal transplantation. Repertoires were generated with immunoSEQ multiplex PCR, while TCRdb's copy carries only in-frame clones and drops some. The data hold roughly 5,000 clones, with around 70% observed a single time. Sequencing used PBMCs, obtained 324 days after intestinal transplant. The origin of the receptors is a human patient who received an intestinal transplant, so some T cells may come from the graft donor.

This clone is medium-sized. The chain combines TRBV9 with TRBJ2-3; D assignment may be TRBD1 or TRBD2 (6 bases each). The ends were cut back, 3 bases at V and 0 bases at J, with 14 bases in the middle. Germline CDR1 is SGDLS and CDR2 is YYNGEE. The CDR3 runs to 16 residues. Here the CDR3 DNA reads TGTGCCAGCAGCGAGGGGGACGGAGGGAGCACAGATACGCAGTATTTT. Translated: CASSEGDGGSTDTQYF. The whole variable domain, remainder taken from reference TRBV9 and TRBJ2-3, is DSGVTQTPKHLITATGQRVTLRCSPRSGDLSVYWYQQSLDQGLQFLIQYYNGEERAKGNILERFSAQQFPDLHSELNLSSLELGDSALYFCASSEGDGGSTDTQYFGPGTRLTVL.

This sequence joins TRBV6-6 and TRBJ1-4; a possible D gene is TRBD1 (6 bases). Germline V gene lookup returns CDR1 MNHNY and CDR2 SVGAGI (reference sequence). V dropped 2 bases and J dropped 15 bases, with 16 bases sitting between them. This CDR3 comprises 13 residues. For the CDR3, the DNA is TGTGCCAGCAGTTACCTACAGGACAGTCCAATGTTTTTT. Its translation is CASSYLQDSPMFF.

CDR3 coding DNA: TGCGCCAGCACCCCGCGCCCGGGACTAGCCACAGATACGCAGTATTTT. This encodes CASTPRPGLATDTQYF. The chain recombines TRBV4-1 with TRBJ2-3, with TRBD2 matching 9 bases. Germline lookup yields CDR1 MGHRA and CDR2 YSYEKL. The CDR3 sequence is 16 residues long. V dropped 7 bases and J dropped 2; count of bases not matched to a gene: 10.

J is TRBJ2-5 and V is TRBV13; a possible D gene is TRBD1 (5 bases). V was cut by 5 bases and J by 0 bases, with 16 bases left in between. CDR3 length: 16 amino acids. Germline V gene lookup returns CDR1 PRHDT and CDR2 FYEKMQ (reference sequence). The CDR3 coding sequence is TGTGCCAGCAGCCCCGAGCCTATGACAGACCAAGAGACCCAGTACTTC. Encoded protein: CASSPEPMTDQETQYF.

The CDR3 DNA sequence: TGCACCAGCAGTGTGCGAAAGACCTATGGCTACACCTTC. Protein sequence: CTSSVRKTYGYTF. This rearrangement joins TRBV1 to TRBJ1-2. TRBV1 constitutes a pseudogene. This CDR3 is 13 amino acids long.

The chain has TRBV5-1 and TRBJ2-6, with D perhaps matching TRBD2 (5 bases). The germline V and J ends were trimmed by 0 bases and 4 bases, with 11 bases remaining between them. This CDR3 region has 16 residues. Looked up from germline, CDR1 is SGHRS and CDR2 is YFSETQ. CDR3: CASSLGGFPGANVLTF. The CDR3 DNA reads TGCGCCAGCAGCTTGGGAGGGTTCCCCGGGGCCAACGTCCTGACTTTC.

The CDR3 protein is CASSEWDRGYGYTF. DNA for the CDR3: TGTGCCAGCAGTGAATGGGACAGGGGCTATGGCTACACCTTC. The chain uses TRBV25-1 and TRBJ1-2; 10 bases align to TRBD1. V trimming: 1 base; J trimming: 4 bases; junction bases outside the gene matches: 0. The V gene's germline CDR1 is MGHDK and CDR2 SYGVNS. The CDR3 runs 14 residues.

This clone was seen a handful of times. The same CDR3 can be traced to other DNA sequences in this sample. The gene calls are TRBV7-2 and TRBJ1-5, with 7 bases lining up with TRBD1. V was pared by 1 base and J by 4 bases, with 1 base of the junction left unmatched. Germline values: CDR1 SGHTA, CDR2 FQGNSA. The CDR3 has 14 residues. The CDR3 DNA is TGTGCCAGCAGCTTAGGGACAGGTAATCAGCCCCAGCATTTT. Amino acids: CASSLGTGNQPQHF.

The chain is built from TRBV10-2 and TRBJ2-7; TRBD1 matches at 9 bases. Germline V gene lookup returns CDR1 WSHSY and CDR2 SAAADI. V lost 2 bases, J lost 0 bases, and 2 bases stayed unmatched. This CDR3 comprises 15 residues. The DNA for the CDR3 is TGCGCCAGCAGTGAGCCGGGACAGGGCTCCTACGAGCAGTACTTC. Its translation: CASSEPGQGSYEQYF.

J is TRBJ2-3 and V is TRBV7-9; 10 bases map to TRBD1. The CDR3 loop spans 16 amino acids. V was clipped by 5 bases and J by 2 bases; unmatched bases: 7. Germline CDR1 SEHNR, CDR2 FQNEAQ (reference sequence). The CDR3 here is CASSLDRGRPTDTQYF. The DNA of the CDR3 is TGTGCCAGCAGCCTAGACAGGGGGCGCCCCACAGATACGCAGTATTTT.

V gene TRBV6-1 combines with J gene TRBJ1-5; no clear D. The CDR3 totals 14 residues. The V gene's germline CDR1 is MNHNS and CDR2 SASEGT. Trimming took 10 bases from V and 0 from J, leaving 13 bases between them. CDR3 DNA: TGTGCCATCGACATTCCACCTAGCAATCAGCCCCAGCATTTT. Residues: CAIDIPPSNQPQHF.

The chain employs TRBV5-1 and TRBJ2-7; 11 bases are a match to TRBD1. Germline CDR1 and CDR2: SGHRS and YFSETQ. Trimming cost V 4 bases and J 5 bases; bases outside gene matches: 5. This CDR3 has 14 amino acids. Here the CDR3 DNA reads TGCGCCAGCAGCGAAGGGACAGGGGGGGACGAGCAGTACTTC. It codes for CASSEGTGGDEQYF.

V usage is TRBV7-9 and J usage is TRBJ1-5; TRBD1 might be the D (5 bases). Germline assignment: CDR1 SEHNR and CDR2 FQNEAQ (reference sequence). Trimming took 0 bases from V and 3 from J, leaving 6 bases between them. The CDR3 contains 14 residues. CDR3 DNA: TGTGCCAGCAGCTTAGCAGGGGACAATCAGCCCCAGCATTTT. Residues: CASSLAGDNQPQHF.

CDR3 coding DNA: TGTGCCAGCCGCGGGACAGGGGTTAGGGAGCAGTACTTC. Translating it yields CASRGTGVREQYF. The chain couples TRBV7-2 to TRBJ2-7; 10 nucleotides match TRBD1. V lost 8 bases, J lost 7 bases, and 8 bases stayed unmatched. The germline V gene has CDR1 SGHTA and CDR2 FQGNSA. There are 13 residues in the CDR3.

The V and J genes are TRBV2 and TRBJ2-3, with a tentative D call TRBD2 (5 bases). Deletions cut 5 bases from V and 0 bases from J, with 9 bases between. Per germline, CDR1 SNHLY and CDR2 FYNNEI. The CDR3 is 14 residues long. This CDR3 reads CASSSWESTDTQYF. The DNA for the CDR3 is TGTGCCAGCAGTTCCTGGGAGAGCACAGATACGCAGTATTTT.

This chain connects TRBV9 to TRBJ2-5, with D perhaps given as TRBD1 or TRBD2 (5 bases each). The tail of the sequence fits TRBJ2-7 better, so the J call may be wrong. This CDR3 has 17 residues. Germline V gives CDR1 SGDLS, CDR2 YYNGEE. DNA for the CDR3: TGTGCCAGCACCCCGCGCCCGGGGCCTAGCCTCTCCTACGAGCAGTACTTC. It translates to CASTPRPGPSLSYEQYF.

V is TRBV7-2 and J is TRBJ1-5, with D possibly TRBD1 on 6 matching bases. Germline CDR1 is SGHTA and CDR2 is FQGNSA. This CDR3 has 13 residues. Trimming took off 5 bases at V and 7 bases at J, with 12 bases between the two ends. The CDR3 region is CASSPRGGQPQHF. The CDR3 coding sequence is TGTGCCAGCAGCCCACGCGGGGGCCAGCCCCAGCATTTT. The entire variable domain, with the rest obtained from reference TRBV7-2 and TRBJ1-5, is as follows: GAGVSQSPSNKVTEKGKDVELRCDPISGHTALYWYRQSLGQGLEFLIYFQGNSAPDKSGLPSDRFSAERTGGSVSTLTIQRTQQEDSAVYLCASSPRGGQPQHFGDGTRLSIL.

The chain is built from TRBV11-2 and TRBJ2-1; tentative D call: TRBD2 (5 bases). Per germline, CDR1 SGHAT and CDR2 FQNNGV. The CDR3 runs 16 residues. Trimming removed 5 bases at V and 3 bases at J, with 17 bases between. The CDR3, as DNA: TGTGCCAGCAGCGGGCGGTCTAGCTCCTGCTACAATGAGCAGTTCTTC. It is translated as CASSGRSSSCYNEQFF.

This clone is labeled as large. The chain joins TRBV7-8 to TRBJ2-7; the match to TRBD1 covers 11 bases. The CDR3 loop spans 15 amino acids. The germline CDR1 and CDR2 sequences are SGHVS and FQNEAQ. J lost 9 bases, V lost 5 bases, and 12 bases had no gene match. For the CDR3, the DNA is TGTGCCAGCAGCCCGCCCGGGGACAGGGGGTGGGGGCAGTACTTC. Residues: CASSPPGDRGWGQYF.

This clone has only one observation. The rearrangement uses TRBV27 and TRBJ2-3; 7 nucleotides agree with TRBD1. The CDR3 has 16 residues. Germline CDR1 MNHEY, CDR2 SMNVEV (reference sequence). After removal of 5 bases from V and 7 bases from J, the junction contained 15 bases not matched to a gene. CDR3 loop: CASSKPGQLSMNTQYF. CDR3 coding DNA: TGTGCCAGCAGTAAACCGGGACAGCTCTCTATGAATACGCAGTATTTT.

The chain recombines TRBV14 with TRBJ2-5; D is perhaps TRBD1 (6 bases). The CDR3 consists of 16 residues. V shed 4 bases and J shed 0 bases, with 15 bases lying between them. CDR1 and CDR2 from the germline V gene are SGHDN and FVKESK. This CDR3 reads CASSRSPQGHQETQYF. DNA for the CDR3: TGTGCCAGCAGCCGGTCTCCACAGGGCCACCAAGAGACCCAGTACTTC.